These 14 T cell receptor beta chains were all obtained from the same sample, sequenced in a study of control samples from healthy donors and cancer patients. Data came from immunoSEQ multiplex PCR; TCRdb stores just in-frame clones and leaves some out. Of tens of thousands of clones in the sample, more than 65% are singletons; the top ten hold 17%. Sequencing was done on a sample of formalin-fixed, paraffin-embedded tissue. The source is a male donor with melanoma.

The V call is TRBV28, the J call TRBJ1-5, with D uncertain. Between the trimmed V and J ends, which lost 5 bases and 0 bases, there was a span of 14 bases. The CDR3 runs to 16 residues. Germline-derived CDR1 and CDR2 are MDHEN and SYDVKM. The CDR3 coding sequence is TGTGCCAGCAGTCCTCGGGCACGGTATAGCAATCAGCCCCAGCATTTT. It encodes CASSPRARYSNQPQHF.

The V call is TRBV7-2, the J call TRBJ2-7; 8 nucleotides line up with TRBD1. Trimming at V came to 4 bases and at J to 4 bases, leaving 12 bases not matched to a gene. The CDR3 sequence is 16 residues long. Germline V gene lookup returns CDR1 SGHTA and CDR2 FQGNSA. This chain's CDR3 is CASSSWESTGEYEQYF. The CDR3 coding sequence is TGTGCCAGCAGCTCTTGGGAGTCGACAGGGGAATACGAGCAGTACTTC.

V is TRBV10-1 and J is TRBJ2-1; D is tentatively TRBD1 or TRBD2 (5 bases each). Germline CDR1 is WNHNN and CDR2 is SYGVQD (reference sequence). This CDR3 region has 16 residues. Between the trimmed V and J ends, which lost 3 bases and 2 bases, there was a span of 14 bases. This CDR3 reads CASSDFGTKAYNEQFF. CDR3 bases: TGCGCCAGCAGTGATTTCGGGACGAAAGCCTACAATGAGCAGTTCTTC.

The V and J genes are TRBV28 and TRBJ2-5; 13 bases map to TRBD2. Germline CDR1 and CDR2: MDHEN and SYDVKM. The J segment lost 4 bases and the V segment lost 7 bases, leaving 9 bases of the junction unmatched. The CDR3 runs 16 residues. CDR3: CASNLGGLAGRETQYF. The CDR3 nucleotides are TGTGCCAGCAATCTGGGGGGACTAGCGGGGCGAGAGACCCAGTACTTC.

V and J are TRBV19 and TRBJ2-6, with TRBD2 matching 9 bases. J lost 0 bases, V lost 4 bases, and 7 bases had no gene match. The CDR3 loop spans 18 amino acids. Germline CDR1 is LNHDA and CDR2 is SQIVND (reference sequence). The CDR3 DNA follows: TGTGCCAGTAGTAACCTAGCTAGCGGGATCTCTGGGGCCAACGTCCTGACTTTC. This sequence encodes CASSNLASGISGANVLTF.

The rearrangement links TRBV5-8 to TRBJ2-7; 8 bases map to TRBD2. The CDR3 consists of 13 residues. The germline CDR1 and CDR2 sequences are SGHTS and YDEGEE. J lost 7 bases, V lost 0 bases, and 3 bases had no gene match. This chain's CDR3 is CASSLGGRREQYF. In DNA form, the CDR3 reads TGTGCCAGCAGCTTGGGCGGGAGGAGAGAGCAGTACTTC.

The chain combines TRBV24-1 with TRBJ2-7; maybe TRBD1 (6 bases). The CDR3 has 13 amino acids. Germline V gene data show CDR1 as KGHDR and CDR2 as SFDVKD. The ends were cut back, 4 bases at V and 5 bases at J, with 11 bases in the middle. CDR3 in amino acids: CATSESGTNEQYF. CDR3 nucleotides: TGTGCCACCAGTGAATCCGGGACAAACGAGCAGTACTTC.

The gene calls are TRBV9 and TRBJ1-2; D gene uncertain. The germline gives CDR1 SGDLS, CDR2 YYNGEE. V lost 8 bases and J lost 1, with 15 bases in between. This CDR3 is built from 14 residues. CDR3 loop: CASDPLGNNYGYTF. In nucleotides, the CDR3 is TGTGCCAGTGACCCGCTCGGGAATAACTATGGCTACACCTTC.

The chain combines TRBV7-9 with TRBJ1-2, with D hard to call. The CDR3 covers 11 residues. V lost 2 bases, J lost 8 bases, and 6 bases lay in between. Germline-derived CDR1 and CDR2 are SEHNR and FQNEAQ (reference sequence). The CDR3 region has the DNA TGTGCCAGCAGCTTACAAGACGGCTACACCTTC. It yields the protein CASSLQDGYTF. The complete variable domain, with remaining parts taken from reference TRBV7-9 and TRBJ1-2, reads DTGVSQNPRHKITKRGQNVTFRCDPISEHNRLYWYRQTLGQGPEFLTYFQNEAQLEKSRLLSDRFSAERPKGSFSTLEIQRTEQGDSAMYLCASSLQDGYTFGSGTRLTVV.

V gene TRBV7-8 combines with J gene TRBJ2-3; TRBD2 agrees at 7 bases. The CDR3 runs 16 residues. Germline CDR1 reads SGHVS; CDR2 reads FQNEAQ. Trimming at V came to 5 bases and at J to 0 bases, leaving 8 bases not matched to a gene. The CDR3 is CASSARPGGSTDTQYF. CDR3 DNA: TGTGCCAGCAGCGCCCGCCCGGGGGGAAGCACAGATACGCAGTATTTT.

The chain links TRBV12-3 or TRBV12-4 to TRBJ1-1; D uncertain. The CDR3 is 12 residues long. Trimming took 3 bases from V and 10 from J, leaving 12 bases between them. The CDR3 sequence: CASSLAGVGAFF. CDR3 bases: TGTGCCAGCAGTTTGGCCGGGGTTGGAGCTTTCTTT.

The chain's CDR3 is CASSLKGSLAVEQFF. As DNA, the CDR3 is TGTGCCAGCAGCTTAAAGGGGAGCCTGGCGGTCGAGCAGTTCTTC. The genes are TRBV7-3 and TRBJ2-1; TRBD1 or TRBD2 may be the D gene (5 bases each). Trimming took 1 base from V and 10 from J, leaving 17 bases between them. Germline V gene sequence: CDR1 SGHTA, CDR2 FQGTGA. The CDR3 is 15 residues long.

The chain recombines TRBV7-9 with TRBJ2-1; 11 positions match TRBD2. This CDR3 has 16 amino acids. From germline, CDR1 is SEHNR and CDR2 FQNEAQ (reference sequence). V was clipped by 10 bases and J by 3 bases; unmatched bases: 11. The CDR3, as DNA: TGTGCCATTCCGACCTCAGGACTAGCGGGCTACAATGAGCAGTTCTTC. Translated, it gives CAIPTSGLAGYNEQFF.

This clone was picked up a small number of times. A junction boundary mismatches the germline segment, possibly from a read error. V usage is TRBV27 and J usage is TRBJ1-1, with TRBD1 matching over 9 bases. The germline V gene encodes CDR1 MNHEY and CDR2 SMNVEV (reference sequence). The CDR3 totals 16 residues. This chain's CDR3 is CASSISGTGSWTEAFF. CDR3 sequence (DNA): TGTGCCAGCAGTATATCAGGGACAGGGTCTTGGACTGAAGCTTTCTTT.